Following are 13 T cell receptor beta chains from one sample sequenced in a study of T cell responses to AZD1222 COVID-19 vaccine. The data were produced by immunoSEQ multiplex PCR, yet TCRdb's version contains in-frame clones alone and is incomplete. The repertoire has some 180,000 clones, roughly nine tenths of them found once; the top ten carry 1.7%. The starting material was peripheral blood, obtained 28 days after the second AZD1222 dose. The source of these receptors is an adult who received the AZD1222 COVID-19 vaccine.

CDR3 loop: CAWSGGRETQRERSPLHF. The CDR3 DNA follows: TGTGCCTGGAGTGGGGGTAGGGAAACCCAAAGGGAACGTTCACCCCTCCACTTT. The chain has TRBV30 and TRBJ1-6; no firm D call. The CDR3 loop spans 18 amino acids. Trimming left V 1 base short and J 9 bases short, with 25 bases between. Germline loops: CDR1 GTSNPN, CDR2 SVGIG (reference sequence).

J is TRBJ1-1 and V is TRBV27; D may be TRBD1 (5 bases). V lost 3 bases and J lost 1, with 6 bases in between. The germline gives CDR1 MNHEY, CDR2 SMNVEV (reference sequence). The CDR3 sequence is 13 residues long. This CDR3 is CASSFDRNTEAFF. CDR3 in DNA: TGTGCCAGCAGTTTCGACAGGAACACTGAAGCTTTCTTT.

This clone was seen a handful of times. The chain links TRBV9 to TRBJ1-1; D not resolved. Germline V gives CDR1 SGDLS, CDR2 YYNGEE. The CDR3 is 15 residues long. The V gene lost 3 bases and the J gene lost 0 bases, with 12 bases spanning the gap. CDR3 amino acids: CASSGGRNMNTEAFF. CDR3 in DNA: TGTGCCAGCAGCGGCGGGAGGAACATGAACACTGAAGCTTTCTTT.

The CDR3 region is CAISPQDTEAFF. The DNA of the CDR3 is TGTGCCATCAGCCCCCAGGACACTGAAGCTTTCTTT. The chain recombines TRBV6-5 with TRBJ1-1, with D unclear. CDR1 and CDR2 (germline): MNHEY, SVGAGI. The V end lost 10 bases, the J end lost 3 bases, and 12 bases lay between the germline ends. The CDR3 has 12 residues.

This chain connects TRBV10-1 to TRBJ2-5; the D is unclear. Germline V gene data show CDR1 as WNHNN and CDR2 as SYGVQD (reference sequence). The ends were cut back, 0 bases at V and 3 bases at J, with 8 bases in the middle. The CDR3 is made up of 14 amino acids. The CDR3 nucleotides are TGCGCCAGCAGTGAGTCGACTCCGAAAGAGACCCAGTACTTC. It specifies CASSESTPKETQYF.

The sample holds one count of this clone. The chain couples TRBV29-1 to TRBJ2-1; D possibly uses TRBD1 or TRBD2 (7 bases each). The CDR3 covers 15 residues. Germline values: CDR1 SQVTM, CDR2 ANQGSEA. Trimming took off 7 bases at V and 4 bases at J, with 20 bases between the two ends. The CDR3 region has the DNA TGCAGCGGATTGTCCGGGGGGACAGCATACAATGAGCAGTTCTTC. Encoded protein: CSGLSGGTAYNEQFF.

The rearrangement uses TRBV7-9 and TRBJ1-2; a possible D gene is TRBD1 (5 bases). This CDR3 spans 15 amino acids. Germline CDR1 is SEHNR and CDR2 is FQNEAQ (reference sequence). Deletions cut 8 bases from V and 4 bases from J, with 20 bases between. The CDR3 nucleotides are TGTGCCAGCCCCATCGAAGAGGGCGGGGGCTATGGCTACACCTTC. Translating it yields CASPIEEGGGYGYTF.

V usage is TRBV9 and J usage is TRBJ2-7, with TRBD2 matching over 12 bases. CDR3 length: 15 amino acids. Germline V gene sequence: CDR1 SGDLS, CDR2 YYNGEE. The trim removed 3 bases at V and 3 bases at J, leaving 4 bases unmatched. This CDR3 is CASSETSGGFYEQYF. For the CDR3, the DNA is TGTGCCAGCAGCGAGACTAGCGGGGGTTTCTACGAGCAGTACTTC.

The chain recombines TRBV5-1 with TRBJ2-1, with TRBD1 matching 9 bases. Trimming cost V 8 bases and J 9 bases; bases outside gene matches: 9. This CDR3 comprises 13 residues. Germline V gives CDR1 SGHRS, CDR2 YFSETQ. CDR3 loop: CASSGTGRTEQFF. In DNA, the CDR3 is TGCGCCAGTTCCGGGACAGGGAGGACTGAGCAGTTCTTC.

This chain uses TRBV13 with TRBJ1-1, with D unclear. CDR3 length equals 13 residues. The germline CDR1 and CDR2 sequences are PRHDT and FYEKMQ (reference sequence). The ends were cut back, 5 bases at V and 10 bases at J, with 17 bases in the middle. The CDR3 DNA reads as TGTGCCAGCAGCGCGGTGGGGTCTAGCCGAGCTTTCTTT. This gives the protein CASSAVGSSRAFF.

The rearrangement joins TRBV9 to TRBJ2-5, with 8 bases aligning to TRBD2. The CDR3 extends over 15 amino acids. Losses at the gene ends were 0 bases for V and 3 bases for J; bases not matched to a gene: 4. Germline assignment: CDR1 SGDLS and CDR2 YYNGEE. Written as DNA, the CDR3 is TGTGCCAGCAGCGTAGGTACGCGGGGGGAAGAGACCCAGTACTTC. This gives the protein CASSVGTRGEETQYF.

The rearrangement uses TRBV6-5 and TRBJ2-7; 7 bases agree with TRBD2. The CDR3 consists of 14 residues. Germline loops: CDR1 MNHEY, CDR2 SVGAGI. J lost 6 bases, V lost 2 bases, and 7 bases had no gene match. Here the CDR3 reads CASSYNGREAEQYF. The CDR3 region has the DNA TGTGCCAGCAGTTACAACGGACGGGAGGCCGAGCAGTACTTC.

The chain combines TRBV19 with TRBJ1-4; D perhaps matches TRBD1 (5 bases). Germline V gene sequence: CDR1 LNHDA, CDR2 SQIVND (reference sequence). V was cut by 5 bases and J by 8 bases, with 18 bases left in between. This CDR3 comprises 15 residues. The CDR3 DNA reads TGTGCCAGTAGTGCTTCCGGGACCCGTGGGGAAAAACTGTTTTTT. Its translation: CASSASGTRGEKLFF.